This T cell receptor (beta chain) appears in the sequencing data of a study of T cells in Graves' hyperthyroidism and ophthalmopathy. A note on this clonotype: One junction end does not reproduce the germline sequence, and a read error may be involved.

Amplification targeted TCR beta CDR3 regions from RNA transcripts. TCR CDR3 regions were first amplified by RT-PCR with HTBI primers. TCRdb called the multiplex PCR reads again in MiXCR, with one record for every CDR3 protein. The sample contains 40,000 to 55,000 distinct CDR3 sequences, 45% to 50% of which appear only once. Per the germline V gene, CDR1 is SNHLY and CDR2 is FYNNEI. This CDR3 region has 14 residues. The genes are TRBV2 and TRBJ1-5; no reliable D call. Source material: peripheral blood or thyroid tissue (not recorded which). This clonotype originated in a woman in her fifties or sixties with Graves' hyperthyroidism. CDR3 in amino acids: CAGSEGGGNRPQHF. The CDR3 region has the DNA TGTGCCGGCAGTGAAGGAGGAGGGAATCGGCCCCAGCATTTT.